Each of the 15 T cell receptor beta chains below was sequenced from the same sample in a study of blood T cell repertoires in COVID-19. TCRdb's copy holds only in-frame clones and misses some; the assay was immunoSEQ multiplex PCR. The sample gives 65,000 to 70,000 clones, more than 60% of which show up once; 23% is in the top ten. The material sequenced was peripheral blood. These receptors all come from a human donor in a cohort sampled during active COVID-19.

This clone was recorded once. V gene TRBV19 combines with J gene TRBJ1-5; 10 positions agree with TRBD1. Unmatched junction bases numbered 18, after V lost 8 bases and J lost 11 bases. CDR1 and CDR2 (germline): LNHDA, SQIVND (reference sequence). The CDR3 runs to 16 residues. CDR3 sequence reads: CASDRSGTGVPVSQHF. The CDR3 DNA reads TGTGCCAGTGACCGATCAGGGACAGGGGTTCCGGTGTCCCAGCATTTT.

The CDR3 here is CASQMAGDEKLFF. CDR3 sequence (DNA): TGCGCCAGCCAGATGGCGGGGGATGAAAAACTGTTTTTT. The J gene is TRBJ1-4, the V gene TRBV5-1, with D possibly matching TRBD1 (5 bases). Trimming removed 7 bases from V and 6 bases from J, with 13 bases in between. CDR3 length: 13 residues. Germline values: CDR1 SGHRS, CDR2 YFSETQ.

The chain uses TRBV5-1 and TRBJ1-6; 7 bases line up with TRBD1. CDR1 SGHRS and CDR2 YFSETQ come from the germline V gene. Trimming took 0 bases from V and 10 from J; bases not matched to a gene: 7. The CDR3 is 15 amino acids. The CDR3 DNA is TGCGCCAGCAGCTTGGAAACGACAGGGAAATCACCCCTCCACTTT. Translation: CASSLETTGKSPLHF. The entire variable domain, with the rest obtained from reference TRBV5-1 and TRBJ1-6, is as follows: KAGVTQTPRYLIKTRGQQVTLSCSPISGHRSVSWYQQTPGQGLQFLFEYFSETQRNKGNFPGRFSGRQFSNSRSEMNVSTLELGDSALYLCASSLETTGKSPLHFGNGTRLTVT.

The rearrangement uses TRBV6-2 or TRBV6-3 and TRBJ2-3; maybe TRBD2 (7 bases). Germline V gene lookup returns CDR1 MNHEY and CDR2 SVGEGT. The V gene lost 0 bases and the J gene lost 4 bases, with 14 bases spanning the gap. The CDR3 consists of 16 residues. The CDR3 region has the DNA TGTGCCAGCAGTTACTCGGGGGGGCCAAGCGCAGATACGCAGTATTTT. It codes for CASSYSGGPSADTQYF.

This chain connects TRBV7-9 to TRBJ2-1; the match to TRBD2 covers 14 bases. CDR3 length: 17 amino acids. CDR1 SEHNR and CDR2 FQNEAQ come from the germline V gene (reference sequence). After removal of 6 bases from V and 7 bases from J, the junction contained 11 bases not matched to a gene. Here the CDR3 DNA reads TGTGCCAGCAGTTTCCCGGGACTAGCGGGAGCAAGGAATGAGCAGTTCTTC. Translation: CASSFPGLAGARNEQFF.

The chain links TRBV28 to TRBJ2-2; D call uncertain. Germline CDR1 and CDR2: MDHEN and SYDVKM. V was pared by 6 bases and J by 2 bases, with 13 bases between. This CDR3 has 15 amino acids. In nucleotides, the CDR3 is TGTGCCAGCAGCCGAGGAGTTTTCAACACCGGGGAGCTGTTTTTT. Translation: CASSRGVFNTGELFF.

The chain has TRBV2 and TRBJ2-3, with D possibly TRBD1 on 5 matching bases. CDR3 length equals 14 residues. The V end was cut by 6 bases, the J end by 4 bases, with 14 bases between. Germline V gives CDR1 SNHLY, CDR2 FYNNEI. In DNA form, the CDR3 reads TGTGCCAGCAGGGCAGGGCCCACTTCAGATACGCAGTATTTT. This sequence encodes CASRAGPTSDTQYF.

V usage is TRBV11-2 and J usage is TRBJ2-2; 7 nucleotides align to TRBD2. This CDR3 comprises 14 residues. Germline values: CDR1 SGHAT, CDR2 FQNNGV. V was clipped by 5 bases and J by 5 bases; unmatched bases: 5. The CDR3 coding sequence is TGTGCCAGCAGCGCCCTTAGCGGGACCGGGGAGCTGTTTTTT. It encodes CASSALSGTGELFF.

The chain uses TRBV27 and TRBJ2-2; a possible D gene is TRBD1 (5 bases). The CDR3 contains 16 residues. Per germline, CDR1 MNHEY and CDR2 SMNVEV (reference sequence). The germline V and J ends were trimmed by 5 bases and 1 base, with 14 bases remaining between them. The CDR3 nucleotides read TGTGCCAGCAGTCCGCAGGGTCCAGGGAACACCGGGGAGCTGTTTTTT. Protein sequence: CASSPQGPGNTGELFF.

The CDR3 region is CASSLSPGTDTQYF. DNA for the CDR3: TGTGCCAGCAGCCTTTCCCCGGGCACAGATACGCAGTATTTT. The chain employs TRBV13 and TRBJ2-3; D not certain. V lost 5 bases, J lost 1 base, and 10 bases lay in between. The CDR3 covers 14 residues. Germline lookup yields CDR1 PRHDT and CDR2 FYEKMQ (reference sequence).

The V gene is TRBV24-1, the J gene TRBJ2-3, with 11 bases fitting TRBD2. The length of the CDR3 is 17 residues. Germline CDR1 KGHDR, CDR2 SFDVKD. J gave up 2 bases and V 3 bases, and 6 bases lay outside the gene matches. In DNA, the CDR3 is TGTGCCACCAGTGATAGACTAGCGGGAAGCTTCACAGATACGCAGTATTTT. Amino acids: CATSDRLAGSFTDTQYF.

The chain carries TRBV28 and TRBJ2-5; 7 nucleotides align to TRBD2. Trimming took 8 bases from V and 3 from J; bases not matched to a gene: 12. CDR1 MDHEN and CDR2 SYDVKM come from the germline V gene. The CDR3 consists of 15 residues. The CDR3 region has the DNA TGTGCCAGCCGGAGGGAGCGGGGAGTCGAAGAGACCCAGTACTTC. Translating gives CASRRERGVEETQYF.

J is TRBJ2-6 and V is TRBV19; a possible D gene is TRBD1 (6 bases). This CDR3 region has 16 residues. CDR1 and CDR2 (germline): LNHDA, SQIVND (reference sequence). V was shortened by 8 bases and J by 0 bases, with 14 bases between the two germline ends. In nucleotides, the CDR3 is TGTGCCAGTGCCAGGGGCCCCCTCTCTGGGGCCAACGTCCTGACTTTC. Encoded protein: CASARGPLSGANVLTF.

The CDR3 region is CASSVGRDRGYEQYF. The CDR3 nucleotides read TGTGCCAGCAGCGTAGGCCGGGACAGAGGCTACGAGCAGTACTTC. The chain is built from TRBV9 and TRBJ2-7; the match to TRBD1 covers 7 bases. Germline-derived CDR1 and CDR2 are SGDLS and YYNGEE. This CDR3 is built from 15 residues. The ends lost 0 bases at V and 3 bases at J; junction bases unmatched: 6.

This clone was counted only a few times. The chain employs TRBV19 and TRBJ2-7, with a possible D match to TRBD1 (7 bases). V lost 1 base to trimming and J lost 0 bases, with 10 bases between them. Germline CDR1 reads LNHDA; CDR2 reads SQIVND (reference sequence). The CDR3 is 15 residues long. The CDR3 spells CASSIGGTASYEQYF. The CDR3 DNA reads TGTGCCAGTAGTATAGGCGGGACAGCCTCCTACGAGCAGTACTTC.